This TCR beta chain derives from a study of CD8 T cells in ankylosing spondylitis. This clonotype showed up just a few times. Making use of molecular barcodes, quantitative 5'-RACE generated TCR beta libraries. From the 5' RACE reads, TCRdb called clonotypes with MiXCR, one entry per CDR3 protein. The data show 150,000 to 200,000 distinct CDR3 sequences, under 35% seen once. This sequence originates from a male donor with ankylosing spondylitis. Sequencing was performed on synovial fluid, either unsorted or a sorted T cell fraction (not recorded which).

The CDR3 reads CATSVIGGTGELFF. The CDR3 DNA reads TGTGCCACCAGTGTTATCGGGGGCACCGGGGAGCTGTTTTTT. The gene calls are TRBV24-1 and TRBJ2-2; a possible D gene is TRBD2 (6 bases). There are 14 residues in the CDR3. Trimming removed 5 bases from V and 4 bases from J, with 10 bases in between. CDR1 and CDR2 from the germline V gene are KGHDR and SFDVKD.